The source of this T cell receptor (beta chain) is a study of T cell responses to AZD1222 COVID-19 vaccine. Study-wide results and caveats: CD4 TCRs associated with vaccination spanned spike, dominating at 160-218 and 743-854.

The repertoire was sequenced with immunoSEQ multiplex PCR; TCRdb's copy has only in-frame clones and lacks some. The profile shows over 90,000 clones, around nine tenths of them singletons. V was shortened by 4 bases and J by 1 base, with 16 bases between the two germline ends. The germline V gene encodes CDR1 SGDLS and CDR2 YYNGEE. This CDR3 is 16 amino acids long. About this clone itself: What it binds is unknown.

The chain combines TRBV9 with TRBJ2-3; D is perhaps TRBD2 (5 bases). The clonotype was recovered from an adult who received the AZD1222 COVID-19 vaccine. Here the sequenced sample was peripheral blood, taken 28 days after the second AZD1222 dose. The CDR3 reads CASSPSSWGGTDTQYF. CDR3 sequence (DNA): TGTGCCAGCAGCCCATCTAGCTGGGGAGGCACAGATACGCAGTATTTT.